This T cell receptor (beta chain) was identified in a study of T cell responses to AZD1222 COVID-19 vaccine. Germline V CDR1 and CDR2: MNHNY, SVGAGI (reference sequence). This CDR3 spans 12 amino acids. V was shortened by 6 bases and J by 0 bases, with 6 bases between the two germline ends. Profiling relied on immunoSEQ multiplex PCR, and the TCRdb table lists in-frame clones only, not all of them. Of about 150,000 clones listed, around nine tenths were seen once; the top ten hold over 1.1%. The chain combines TRBV6-6 with TRBJ2-7; D is undetermined. This TCR was sampled from an adult in good health. Sample: peripheral blood, taken on day 0 of AZD1222 vaccination. CDR3 nucleotide sequence: TGTGCCAGCAGCCTCGGCTCCTACGAGCAGTACTTC. Translating gives CASSLGSYEQYF.